This record looks at one T cell receptor (beta chain) sequence and its context. This entry belongs to a study of blood T cell repertoires in COVID-19. On the study more broadly: Nucleic acid was either cDNA or gDNA, and it came from T cells, B-cell-depleted T cells, or PBMCs.

Authors' processing steps: Amplifying reference gene primers gave estimates of nucleated cell counts. Some clones are missing from TCRdb's copy, which holds only in-frame ones; the method was immunoSEQ multiplex PCR. V, J and clone size reflect that table, while D and trimming were determined from the DNA. The data hold 120,000 to 150,000 clones, with 84% observed a single time. The sequenced material came from peripheral blood. This TCR was recovered from a human donor in a cohort sampled during active COVID-19.

The CDR3 region has the DNA TGTGCCAGCAGCTTAGTCCCTAGCGGGGGGGCCTACAATGAGCAGTTCTTC. It is translated as CASSLVPSGGAYNEQFF. The chain uses TRBV7-6 and TRBJ2-1; 12 nucleotides line up with TRBD2. The CDR3 totals 17 residues. Germline loops: CDR1 SGHVS, CDR2 FNYEAQ. The J segment lost 2 bases and the V segment lost 1 base, leaving 3 bases of the junction unmatched.